This passage covers 30 T cell receptor beta chains from one sample sequenced in a study of T cell repertoires in cytomegalovirus infection. Antigen specificity for these receptors is unknown. TCRdb reprocessed the reads via MiXCR and lists one record per CDR3 protein. There are about 360,000 distinct CDR3 sequences in the sample; 34% occur only once, and 13% lies in the top ten. The material sequenced was cultured PBMCs, taken from culture after CMV antigen stimulation. The source of these receptors is a human donor in good health (CMV status not recorded). Some clones in this sample may be carry-over from other donors' samples.

The chain joins TRBV4-3 to TRBJ2-5; D unclear. Trimming shortened V by 0 bases and J by 4 bases, and 12 bases separated the two germline ends. The CDR3 covers 15 residues. Germline CDR1 LGHNA, CDR2 YSLEER. CDR3 nucleotide sequence: TGCGCCAGCAGCCAAGATCGGGCACCGGGAGAGACCCAGTACTTC. Translation gives CASSQDRAPGETQYF.

CDR3 sequence (DNA): TGTGCCAGCAGTTTAAACAGGGTCCAGCCCCAGCATTTT. Its translation: CASSLNRVQPQHF. The gene calls are TRBV6-6 and TRBJ1-5, with D maybe TRBD1 (6 bases). The V and J ends lost 4 bases and 7 bases respectively, with 11 bases between them. The CDR3 spans 13 residues. The germline V gene encodes CDR1 MNHNY and CDR2 SVGAGI (reference sequence).

This clonotype appeared a few times. The chain is built from TRBV12-3 or TRBV12-4 and TRBJ2-2; 12 bases are a match to TRBD2. Trimming took 6 bases from V and 0 from J; bases not matched to a gene: 5. The CDR3 contains 17 residues. This chain's CDR3 is CASRGRTSGANTGELFF. CDR3 sequence (DNA): TGTGCCAGCAGGGGTCGGACTAGCGGGGCGAACACCGGGGAGCTGTTTTTT.

This sequence joins TRBV19 and TRBJ2-3; 11 positions match TRBD1. V was clipped by 4 bases and J by 4 bases; unmatched bases: 4. Germline V lookup: CDR1 LNHDA, CDR2 SQIVND (reference sequence). This CDR3 has 15 residues. CDR3 in amino acids: CASSTGQGVPDTQYF. The CDR3 DNA reads TGTGCCAGTAGTACGGGACAGGGGGTTCCAGATACGCAGTATTTT.

The chain uses TRBV6-2 or TRBV6-3 and TRBJ2-7, with a weak D call TRBD2 (5 bases). The CDR3 length is 10 residues. Per the germline V gene, CDR1 is MNHEY and CDR2 is SVGEGT. Trimming took 10 bases from V and 1 from J, leaving 5 bases between them. CDR3 amino acids: CATGSYEQYF. CDR3 nucleotide sequence: TGTGCCACGGGGTCCTACGAGCAGTACTTC.

The rearrangement uses TRBV7-2 and TRBJ2-1; the match to TRBD1 covers 11 bases. The germline V gene has CDR1 SGHTA and CDR2 FQGNSA. Losses at the gene ends were 3 bases for V and 4 bases for J; bases not matched to a gene: 5. The CDR3 covers 16 residues. Here the CDR3 DNA reads TGTGCCAGCAGCTTCCGGGACAGGGGGGGTTACAATGAGCAGTTCTTC. It specifies CASSFRDRGGYNEQFF.

The table lists this clonotype with a few counts. The chain couples TRBV28 to TRBJ2-1; 7 nucleotides match TRBD2. Germline CDR1 reads MDHEN; CDR2 reads SYDVKM. The CDR3 contains 15 residues. Losses at the gene ends were 5 bases for V and 7 bases for J; bases not matched to a gene: 11. The CDR3 region has the DNA TGTGCCAGCAGTCCTAGCGGACTTACCCGGAATGAGCAGTTCTTC. It yields the protein CASSPSGLTRNEQFF.

This clonotype was counted only a few times. The rearrangement uses TRBV20-1 and TRBJ1-1, with no clear D. Germline loops: CDR1 DFQATT, CDR2 SNEGSKA (reference sequence). The V gene lost 7 bases and the J gene lost 1 base, with 19 bases spanning the gap. The CDR3 totals 15 residues. The CDR3 DNA is TGCAGTGGGGTACTCACACCAAGGGAGAACACTGAAGCTTTCTTT. Its protein product is CSGVLTPRENTEAFF.

The rearrangement joins TRBV4-3 to TRBJ2-6; D ambiguous. The CDR3 is made up of 18 amino acids. CDR1 is LGHNA and CDR2 is YSLEER in the germline V gene. Trimming shortened V by 0 bases and J by 0 bases, and 12 bases separated the two germline ends. CDR3 residues: CASSQEWPRSSGANVLTF. The CDR3, as DNA: TGCGCCAGCAGCCAAGAGTGGCCGCGCTCCTCTGGGGCCAACGTCCTGACTTTC.

The genes are TRBV27 and TRBJ2-1; the D gene is possibly TRBD1 (6 bases). V dropped 10 bases and J dropped 4 bases, with 23 bases sitting between them. In germline, CDR1 is MNHEY, CDR2 SMNVEV (reference sequence). There are 16 residues in the CDR3. The CDR3 sequence is CATGNPWGRSYNEQFF. In DNA, the CDR3 is TGTGCCACGGGCAATCCGTGGGGGCGGTCGTACAATGAGCAGTTCTTC.

The J gene is TRBJ1-1, the V gene TRBV6-6, with a weak D call TRBD1 (5 bases). Germline values: CDR1 MNHNY, CDR2 SVGAGI (reference sequence). This CDR3 is 15 amino acids long. The V gene lost 0 bases and the J gene lost 4 bases, with 12 bases spanning the gap. In nucleotides, the CDR3 is TGTGCCAGCAGTTACTCGCCTATCCAGGGCACTGAAGCTTTCTTT. Its translation: CASSYSPIQGTEAFF.

This clonotype came up many times. The gene calls are TRBV7-2 and TRBJ2-4; 13 nucleotides line up with TRBD2. This CDR3 contains 20 residues. The junction had 11 bases not matched to a gene; V was cut back by 3 bases and J by 0 bases. Per germline, CDR1 SGHTA and CDR2 FQGNSA. CDR3 bases: TGTGCCAGCAGCTTCCTACCGGGACTAGCGGGGAGAGTAGCCAAAAACATTCAGTACTTC. It is translated as CASSFLPGLAGRVAKNIQYF. The variable domain in full, with the rest retrieved from reference TRBV7-2 and TRBJ2-4, is GAGVSQSPSNKVTEKGKDVELRCDPISGHTALYWYRQSLGQGLEFLIYFQGNSAPDKSGLPSDRFSAERTGGSVSTLTIQRTQQEDSAVYLCASSFLPGLAGRVAKNIQYFGAGTRLSVL.

This clonotype was seen only a few times. The V and J genes are TRBV12-5 and TRBJ1-2; no definite D call. The CDR3 extends over 13 amino acids. Trimming pared 6 bases from V and 3 bases from J, leaving 11 bases between. CDR1 is LGHNT, CDR2 FRNRAP, per germline. CDR3: CASGSDIYYGYTF. The CDR3 DNA reads as TGTGCTAGTGGATCAGACATCTACTATGGCTACACCTTC.

A few counts support this clonotype. The chain is built from TRBV5-4 and TRBJ2-2; 9 bases fit TRBD1. Trimming at V came to 3 bases and at J to 4 bases, leaving 19 bases not matched to a gene. Germline V gene sequence: CDR1 SGHNT, CDR2 YYREEE (reference sequence). The CDR3 totals 20 residues. CDR3 in DNA: TGTGCCAGCAGCTCACGTCCCGGGGGACAGGGAGCGGCGAGCACCGGGGAGCTGTTTTTT. It translates to CASSSRPGGQGAASTGELFF. Complete variable domain (other parts from reference TRBV5-4 and TRBJ2-2): ETGVTQSPTHLIKTRGQQVTLRCSSQSGHNTVSWYQQALGQGPQFIFQYYREEENGRGNFPPRFSGLQFPNYSSELNVNALELDDSALYLCASSSRPGGQGAASTGELFFGEGSRLTVL.

The chain combines TRBV4-1 with TRBJ2-4; no clear D gene. Trimming shortened V by 1 base and J by 0 bases, and 7 bases separated the two germline ends. The germline CDR1 and CDR2 sequences are MGHRA and YSYEKL. The CDR3 is 15 residues long. CDR3: CASSQGSLAKNIQYF. In DNA, the CDR3 is TGCGCCAGCAGCCAAGGCTCTTTAGCCAAAAACATTCAGTACTTC.

This clonotype occurred a few times. The gene calls are TRBV11-2 and TRBJ2-7; the match to TRBD2 covers 10 bases. The CDR3 extends over 15 amino acids. Germline CDR1 SGHAT, CDR2 FQNNGV. Germline trimming cut 1 base from V and 4 bases from J; bases unmatched to any gene: 4. The CDR3 loop is CASSLAIAGGYEQYV. The DNA for the CDR3 is TGTGCCAGCAGCTTAGCCATAGCGGGAGGTTACGAGCAGTACGTC.

The rearrangement links TRBV6-2 or TRBV6-3 to TRBJ2-7, with D hard to call. This CDR3 spans 13 amino acids. Germline CDR1 is MNHEY and CDR2 is SVGEGT. Deletions cut 0 bases from V and 3 bases from J, with 6 bases between. CDR3 DNA sequence: TGTGCCAGCAGTTACTCGGGGATCTACGAGCAGTACGTC. This sequence encodes CASSYSGIYEQYV.

CDR3 protein: CASSYRGAARTEAFF. The CDR3 DNA follows: TGTGCCAGCAGTTACAGGGGCGCGGCCCGCACTGAAGCTTTCTTT. The genes are TRBV6-2 or TRBV6-3 and TRBJ1-1; TRBD1 is a possible D gene (5 bases). Trimming took 2 bases from V and 4 from J, leaving 14 bases between them. The CDR3 contains 15 residues. Germline V lookup: CDR1 MNHEY, CDR2 SVGEGT.

The V call is TRBV7-6, the J call TRBJ2-3, with 10 bases identical to TRBD1. This CDR3 contains 16 residues. Germline loops: CDR1 SGHVS, CDR2 FNYEAQ. The junction had 7 bases not matched to a gene; V was cut back by 5 bases and J by 2 bases. CDR3 bases: TGTGCCAGCAGCCCGAGGGACAGGGGTTACACAGATACGCAGTATTTT. Protein sequence: CASSPRDRGYTDTQYF.

This clonotype was counted a few times. This chain links TRBV5-1 with TRBJ1-1; D not certain. Trimming took off 3 bases at V and 1 base at J, with 16 bases between the two ends. From germline, CDR1 is SGHRS and CDR2 YFSETQ. The CDR3 runs 16 residues. The CDR3 nucleotides are TGCGCCAGCAGCTCCCTTGAAATGGGCGGGAACACTGAAGCTTTCTTT. The encoded protein is CASSSLEMGGNTEAFF.

The chain recombines TRBV12-3 or TRBV12-4 with TRBJ1-6; D unresolved. V lost 6 bases to trimming and J lost 0 bases, with 6 bases between them. CDR3 size: 14 residues. The CDR3 bases are TGTGCCAGCAGGGCTGGCTCCTATAATTCACCCCTCCACTTT. Amino acid sequence: CASRAGSYNSPLHF.

The chain employs TRBV9 and TRBJ1-6; 9 nucleotides match TRBD1. The CDR3 has 15 amino acids. The V segment lost 5 bases and the J segment 7 bases; nucleotides outside the gene matches: 7. Germline-derived CDR1 and CDR2 are SGDLS and YYNGEE. The CDR3 region has the DNA TGTGCCAGCAGTGAGGTTGGGACAGGGAATTCACCCCTCCACTTT. Amino acid sequence: CASSEVGTGNSPLHF.

This clonotype was picked up a small number of times. The chain couples TRBV7-2 to TRBJ1-5, with 7 bases aligning to TRBD1. The CDR3 runs 14 residues. Trimming took 3 bases from V and 5 from J; bases not matched to a gene: 4. CDR1 is SGHTA and CDR2 is FQGNSA in the germline V gene. The CDR3 bases are TGTGCCAGCAGCTTCCGGGACAGTTATCAGCCCCAGCATTTT. Its protein product is CASSFRDSYQPQHF.

This sequence joins TRBV6-6 and TRBJ2-7; 7 bases are shared with TRBD2. The CDR3 is 15 residues long. Germline CDR1 is MNHNY and CDR2 is SVGAGI (reference sequence). V dropped 4 bases and J dropped 4; count of bases not matched to a gene: 10. CDR3 in DNA: TGTGCCAGCAGTTGGGGTCGTCTAGCGGAGTACGAGCAGTACTTC. Translated, it gives CASSWGRLAEYEQYF.

The chain joins TRBV5-1 to TRBJ1-2, with D possibly being TRBD1 (5 bases). The CDR3 sequence is 17 residues long. The germline gives CDR1 SGHRS, CDR2 YFSETQ. Deletions cut 4 bases from V and 6 bases from J, with 25 bases between. CDR3 region: CASSRSEGPQAINGYTF. CDR3 sequence (DNA): TGCGCCAGCAGCCGGTCGGAGGGCCCACAGGCAATCAATGGCTACACCTTC.

This clonotype was detected a few times. V usage is TRBV11-2 and J usage is TRBJ2-5; D unresolved. CDR1 and CDR2 from the germline V gene are SGHAT and FQNNGV. Trimming removed 4 bases at V and 7 bases at J, with 7 bases between. This CDR3 has 11 amino acids. The CDR3: CASSSLLTQYF. The CDR3 DNA is TGTGCCAGCAGCTCCCTCCTGACCCAGTACTTC.

This chain uses TRBV24-1 with TRBJ2-1, with a weak D call TRBD1 (6 bases). The CDR3 runs to 17 residues. With 3 bases removed from V and 0 bases from J, the gap between germline ends came to 14 bases. Germline V gene sequence: CDR1 KGHDR, CDR2 SFDVKD. CDR3 sequence reads: CATSDPYLGGSYNEQFF. The DNA for the CDR3 is TGTGCCACCAGTGATCCCTATCTAGGGGGCTCCTACAATGAGCAGTTCTTC.

Here the CDR3 reads CASSQDLRSWGNTIYF. The DNA for the CDR3 is TGCGCCAGCAGCCAAGATCTCCGATCCTGGGGAAACACCATATATTTT. The chain links TRBV4-3 to TRBJ1-3; no definite D call. Trimming took off 0 bases at V and 4 bases at J, with 13 bases between the two ends. This CDR3 comprises 16 residues. In germline, CDR1 is LGHNA, CDR2 YSLEER.

The rearrangement links TRBV19 to TRBJ2-5, with 8 bases that match TRBD2. The CDR3 spans 15 residues. V was clipped by 5 bases and J by 1 base; unmatched bases: 6. The germline V gene encodes CDR1 LNHDA and CDR2 SQIVND (reference sequence). Here the CDR3 reads CASSHSGAIQETQYF. CDR3 DNA sequence: TGTGCCAGTAGTCATAGCGGGGCTATCCAAGAGACCCAGTACTTC.

The chain links TRBV11-2 to TRBJ2-3; a possible D gene is TRBD2 (7 bases). The V end lost 5 bases, the J end lost 2 bases, and 17 bases lay between the germline ends. CDR1 is SGHAT and CDR2 is FQNNGV in the germline V gene. The CDR3 is 16 residues long. The CDR3 loop reads CASSRQGGGITDTQYF. The CDR3 DNA is TGTGCCAGCAGCCGACAAGGGGGAGGGATCACAGATACGCAGTATTTT.